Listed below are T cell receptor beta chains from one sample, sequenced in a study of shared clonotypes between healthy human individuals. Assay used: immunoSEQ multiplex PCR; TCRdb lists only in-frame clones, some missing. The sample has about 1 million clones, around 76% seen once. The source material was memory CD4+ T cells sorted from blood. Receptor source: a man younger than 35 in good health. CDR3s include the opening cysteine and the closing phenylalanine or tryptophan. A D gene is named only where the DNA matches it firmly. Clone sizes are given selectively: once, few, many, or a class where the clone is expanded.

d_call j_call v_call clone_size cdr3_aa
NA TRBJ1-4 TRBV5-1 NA CASSLAAATNEKLFF
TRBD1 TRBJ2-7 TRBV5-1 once CASSLVTGTGYAREQYF
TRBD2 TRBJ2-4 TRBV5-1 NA CASRAGAGGQENIQYF
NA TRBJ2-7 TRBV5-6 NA CASSLVGPGASYEQYF
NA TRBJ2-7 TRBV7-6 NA CASSLAYRDDSYEQYF
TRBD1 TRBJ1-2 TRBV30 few CASDPGGFYGYTF
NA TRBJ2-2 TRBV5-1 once CASSLERKNTGELFF
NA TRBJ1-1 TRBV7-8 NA CASSLVTGSTEAFF
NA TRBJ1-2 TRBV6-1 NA CASTEEKGLYGYTF
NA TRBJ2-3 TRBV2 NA CASSDGNIGADTQYF
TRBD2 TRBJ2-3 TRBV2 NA CASSKTSGILTDTQYF